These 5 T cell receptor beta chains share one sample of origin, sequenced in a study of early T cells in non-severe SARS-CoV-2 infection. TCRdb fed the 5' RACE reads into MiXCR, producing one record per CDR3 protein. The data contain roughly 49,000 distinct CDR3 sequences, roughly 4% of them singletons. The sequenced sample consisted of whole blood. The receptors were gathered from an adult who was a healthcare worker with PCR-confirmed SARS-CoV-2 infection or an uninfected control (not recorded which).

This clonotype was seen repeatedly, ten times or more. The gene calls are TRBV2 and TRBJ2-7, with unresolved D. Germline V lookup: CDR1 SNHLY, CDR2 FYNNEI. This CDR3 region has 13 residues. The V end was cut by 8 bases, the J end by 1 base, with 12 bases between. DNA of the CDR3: TGTGCCAGCGTAGTGGGTGGGTCCTACGAGCAGTACTTC. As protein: CASVVGGSYEQYF. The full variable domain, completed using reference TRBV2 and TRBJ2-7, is EPEVTQTPSHQVTQMGQEVILRCVPISNHLYFYWYRQILGQKVEFLVSFYNNEISEKSEIFDDQFSVERPDGSNFTLKIRSTKLEDSAMYFCASVVGGSYEQYFGPGTRLTVT.

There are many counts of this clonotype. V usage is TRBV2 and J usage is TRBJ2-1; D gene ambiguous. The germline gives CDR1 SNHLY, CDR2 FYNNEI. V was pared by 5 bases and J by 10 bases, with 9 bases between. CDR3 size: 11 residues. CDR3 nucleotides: TGTGCCAGCAGTACAGAGGCCGAGCAGTTCTTC. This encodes CASSTEAEQFF.

This chain's CDR3 is CASSYSMSGTSGRSQPFSYNEQFF. The CDR3 DNA reads as TGTGCCAGCAGTTACTCGATGAGTGGGACTAGCGGGAGGAGCCAACCATTCTCCTACAATGAGCAGTTCTTC. The chain uses TRBV6-5 and TRBJ2-1, with 15 bases lining up with TRBD2. The CDR3 contains 24 residues. With V trimmed by 0 bases and J by 0 bases, 18 bases remained unmatched. Germline loops: CDR1 MNHEY, CDR2 SVGAGI.

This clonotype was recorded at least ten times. The CDR3 loop is CASSLEDGGYYGYTF. The CDR3 DNA follows: TGTGCCAGCAGCTTGGAAGACGGGGGGTATTATGGCTACACCTTC. The rearrangement joins TRBV5-8 to TRBJ1-2, with D tentatively TRBD1 (5 bases). The V gene's germline CDR1 is SGHTS and CDR2 YDEGEE. The CDR3 sequence is 15 residues long. V lost 0 bases and J 5 bases, leaving 14 bases between the germline ends.

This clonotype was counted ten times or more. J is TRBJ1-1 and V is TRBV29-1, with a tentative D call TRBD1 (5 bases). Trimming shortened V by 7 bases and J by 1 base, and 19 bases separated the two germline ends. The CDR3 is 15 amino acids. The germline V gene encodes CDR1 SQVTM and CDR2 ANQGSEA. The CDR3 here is CSASGVGGTNTEAFF. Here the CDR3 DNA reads TGCAGCGCCTCGGGGGTGGGAGGAACGAACACTGAAGCTTTCTTT.